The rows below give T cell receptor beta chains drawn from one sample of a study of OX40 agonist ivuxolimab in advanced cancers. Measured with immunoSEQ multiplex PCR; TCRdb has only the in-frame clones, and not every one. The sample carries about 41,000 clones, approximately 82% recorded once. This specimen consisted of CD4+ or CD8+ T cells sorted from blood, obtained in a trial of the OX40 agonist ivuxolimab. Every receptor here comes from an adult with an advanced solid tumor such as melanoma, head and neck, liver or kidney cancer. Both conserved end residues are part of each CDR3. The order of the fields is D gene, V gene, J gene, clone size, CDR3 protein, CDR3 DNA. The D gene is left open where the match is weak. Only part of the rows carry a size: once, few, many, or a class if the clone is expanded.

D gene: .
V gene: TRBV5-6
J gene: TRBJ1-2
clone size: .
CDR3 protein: CASSLGLGYGYTF
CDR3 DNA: TGTGCCAGCAGCTTGGGGCTTGGGTATGGCTACACCTTC

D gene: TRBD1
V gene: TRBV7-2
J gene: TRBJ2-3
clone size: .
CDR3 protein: CASSLKTGGDTQYF
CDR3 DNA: TGTGCCAGCAGCTTAAAGACAGGGGGAGATACGCAGTATTTT

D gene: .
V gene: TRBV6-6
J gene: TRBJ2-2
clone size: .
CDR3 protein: CASSPQGTGELFF
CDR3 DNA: TGTGCCAGCAGTCCCCAGGGAACCGGGGAGCTGTTTTTT

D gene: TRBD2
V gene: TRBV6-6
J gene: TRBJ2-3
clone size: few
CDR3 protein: CASSPSGRGTDTQYF
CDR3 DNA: TGTGCCAGCAGTCCCAGCGGGAGAGGGACAGATACGCAGTATTTT

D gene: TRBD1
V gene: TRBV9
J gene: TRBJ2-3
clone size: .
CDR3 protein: CASSVAGTGAVDTQYF
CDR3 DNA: TGTGCCAGCAGCGTAGCAGGGACAGGGGCGGTAGATACGCAGTATTTT

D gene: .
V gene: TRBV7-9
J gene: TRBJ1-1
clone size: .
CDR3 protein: CASKESMNTEAFF
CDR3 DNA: TGTGCCAGCAAGGAGAGCATGAACACTGAAGCTTTCTTT

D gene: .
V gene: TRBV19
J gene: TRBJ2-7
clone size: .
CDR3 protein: CASSISGPHEQYF
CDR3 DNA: TGTGCCAGTAGTATATCGGGTCCACACGAGCAGTACTTC

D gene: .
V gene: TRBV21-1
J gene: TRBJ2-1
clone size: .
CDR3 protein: CASSTGLADYNEQFF
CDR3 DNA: TGTGCCAGCAGCACCGGACTAGCGGACTACAATGAGCAGTTCTTC

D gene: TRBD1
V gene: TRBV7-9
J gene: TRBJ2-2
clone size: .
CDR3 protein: CASEQGAAGGELFF
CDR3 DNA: TGTGCCAGCGAACAGGGGGCTGCGGGCGGGGAGCTGTTTTTT

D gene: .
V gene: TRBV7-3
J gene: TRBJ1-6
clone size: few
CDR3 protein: CASSHGQTLNSPLHF
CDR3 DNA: TGTGCCAGCAGCCATGGACAGACACTCAATTCACCCCTCCACTTT

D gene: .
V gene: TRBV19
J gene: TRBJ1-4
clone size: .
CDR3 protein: CASSTGHGPQEKLFF
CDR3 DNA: TGTGCCAGTAGTACCGGACACGGGCCTCAGGAAAAACTGTTTTTT